One and the same sample provided the 3 T cell receptor beta chains below, sequenced in a study of blood T cell repertoires in COVID-19. Only in-frame clones appear in the TCRdb table, and some are missing; sequencing was by immunoSEQ multiplex PCR. The sample comprises around 300,000 clones, roughly 85% of which are singletons, and 2.5% rests with the top ten. Sequenced material: PBMCs or T cells enriched from blood (not recorded which). The receptor source for this set is a woman between 45 and 60 years old who had recovered from COVID-19.

The rearrangement links TRBV24-1 to TRBJ2-1; 12 positions agree with TRBD2. Germline-derived CDR1 and CDR2 are KGHDR and SFDVKD. The length of the CDR3 is 16 residues. V was clipped by 4 bases and J by 4 bases; unmatched bases: 4. The CDR3 region is CATSDPGLAGYNEQFF. The CDR3 region has the DNA TGTGCCACCAGTGACCCTGGACTAGCGGGGTACAATGAGCAGTTCTTC.

CDR3: CASSIGQTAQHF. Here the CDR3 DNA reads TGTGCCAGCAGCATCGGACAGACCGCCCAGCATTTT. The chain links TRBV3-1 (or the pseudogene TRBV3-2) to TRBJ1-5; possibly TRBD1 for D (6 bases). The germline gives CDR1 LGHDT, CDR2 YNNKEL (reference sequence). The CDR3 runs to 12 residues. V was cut by 5 bases and J by 11 bases, with 13 bases left in between.

The chain uses TRBV7-9 and TRBJ1-1, with D perhaps matching TRBD1 (6 bases). The germline V gene encodes CDR1 SEHNR and CDR2 FQNEAQ (reference sequence). V lost 5 bases, J lost 1 base, and 14 bases lay in between. CDR3 size: 15 residues. DNA of the CDR3: TGTGCCAGCAGCGCAGTCAGGGGACCGAACACTGAAGCTTTCTTT. Translating it yields CASSAVRGPNTEAFF.